This T cell receptor (beta chain) was found in a study of cytomegalovirus exposure and HLA in healthy donors. Comment on this clone: What it recognizes is unknown.

With 60 Vbeta and 13 Jbeta primers, the PCR was carried out. Assay: immunoSEQ multiplex PCR; the TCRdb copy retains only in-frame clones and omits some. The sample contains approximately 110,000 clones, more than 65% of which appear only once. The length of the CDR3 is 16 residues. Study conclusions and caveats: Prediction of most subjects' HLA-A and HLA-B alleles by TCR beta sequences was reportedly accurate. It was assumed in the presence/absence analyses that sequencing depth was roughly uniform across donors.

The sample was PBMCs. This clonotype originated in a woman aged 55-69 years in good health and CMV-seropositive. The rearrangement uses TRBV21-1 and TRBJ2-5; TRBD2, the table's D call, was not compared with the DNA. TRBV21-1 is a listed pseudogene. CDR3 sequence reads: CTSSKEGGSGVETQYF. In nucleotides, the CDR3 is TGTACCAGCAGCAAAGAGGGGGGTAGCGGGGTAGAGACCCAGTACTTC.